The 2 T cell receptor beta chains presented below share a single source sample, sequenced in a study of regulatory T cells in long-lasting Graves disease. Regarding time point: persistent/refractory GD, antithyroid drugs over 5 years with positive TRAb. From PBMCs, RNA was extracted and then used to make the TCR library. Both iRepertoire HTBI primers and Arm-PCR of CDR3 regions were used to build the TCR beta libraries. TCRdb redid the calling of the multiplex PCR reads with MiXCR, one entry per CDR3 protein. The profile shows about 470,000 distinct CDR3 sequences, around 21% of them singletons. The specimen was peripheral blood mononuclear cells (PBMCs), collected when the disease was refractory, from a patient treated with antithyroid drugs. Every receptor here comes from a female donor with Graves disease.

The rearrangement uses TRBV5-1 and TRBJ2-7; 9 bases align to TRBD2. This CDR3 has 14 amino acids. In germline, CDR1 is SGHRS, CDR2 YFSETQ. After removal of 5 bases from V and 6 bases from J, the junction contained 9 bases not matched to a gene. Written as DNA, the CDR3 is TGCGCCAGCAGTGGTAGCGGGAGAATGAGCGAGCAGTACTTC. Amino acids: CASSGSGRMSEQYF.

The CDR3 reads CACLGNTEAFF. CDR3 nucleotide sequence: TGTGCCTGCCTCGGAAACACTGAAGCTTTCTTT. The chain employs TRBV19 and TRBJ1-1; D unresolved. V lost 11 bases and J 2 bases, leaving 9 bases between the germline ends. This CDR3 has 11 residues. Germline loops: CDR1 LNHDA, CDR2 SQIVND (reference sequence).